This is a list of T cell receptor beta chains from one sample in a study of control samples from healthy donors and cancer patients. The repertoire was sequenced with immunoSEQ multiplex PCR; TCRdb's copy has only in-frame clones and lacks some. Of 150,000 to 200,000 clones listed, more than 90% are singletons. The specimen was blood. The source is a man aged 25-40 years in good health. CDR3s include the opening cysteine and the closing phenylalanine or tryptophan.

>TRBJ1-3|TRBV6-5
CASSYRAGNTIYF
>TRBJ2-5|TRBV5-1
CASSLPVAGGETQYF
>TRBJ1-1|TRBV7-3
CASSLHSQGAAEAFF
>TRBJ2-1|TRBV5-4
CASSLADEQFF
>TRBJ2-7|TRBV3-1/TRBV3-2
CASSPFGGASGSLYEQYF
>TRBJ1-2|TRBV30
CACLDRAGYGYTF
>TRBJ2-5|TRBV27
CASSQRGLAGITETQYF
>TRBJ1-5|TRBV6-1
CASSETGIPNQPQHF
>TRBJ2-6|TRBV5-1
CASSVQGTSGANVLTF
>TRBJ2-1|TRBV15
CATSRFTRAGDLYNEQFF
>TRBJ2-2|TRBV6-5
CASSLQWNTGELFF
>TRBJ1-1|TRBV9
CASSVDGWFGTEAFF
>TRBJ2-2|TRBV30
CAWTSGTGNTGELFF
>TRBJ2-1|TRBV15
CATSRPRGLAYNEQFF
>TRBJ2-1|TRBV19
CASSMFSLGVLGSSYNEQFF
>TRBJ1-1|TRBV7-9
CASSLGTTEAFF
>TRBJ1-1|TRBV18
CASSPLVSGNTEAFF
>TRBJ2-7|TRBV30
CAWSKGGSYEQYF
>TRBJ2-7|TRBV7-2
CASSPQSRGGDEQYF
>TRBJ1-1|TRBV4-1
CASSPGHSMHTEAFF
>TRBJ1-2|TRBV24-1
CATSDPESRQGANYGYTF
>TRBJ2-3|TRBV5-4
CASSFGRQGGTDTQYF
>TRBJ1-1|TRBV12-3/TRBV12-4
CASRGQLNTEAFF
>TRBJ2-7|TRBV9
CASSEGPGYEQYF
>TRBJ1-2|TRBV18
CASSPMTGGTNYGYTF
>TRBJ1-5|TRBV19
CASSLTGGNQPQHF
>TRBJ1-2|TRBV7-6
CASSPMATGGQGYTF
>TRBJ1-6|TRBV9
CASSVGSNNSPLHF
>TRBJ2-1|TRBV21-1
CASSKGTSGKHNEQFF
>TRBJ2-5|TRBV2
CASRNTEQETQYF
>TRBJ2-1|TRBV10-2
CASSEPRRTPDNEQFF
>TRBJ1-1|TRBV6-6
CASSKEAFF
>TRBJ2-6|TRBV2
CASRLTIDRTYSGANVLTF
>TRBJ1-2|TRBV11-2
CASSSAGYGYTF
>TRBJ2-7|TRBV5-1
CASSSDALVSEQYF
>TRBJ2-5|TRBV7-9
CASRRGTEETQYF
>TRBJ1-2|TRBV27
CASSLGRGNGYTF
>TRBJ1-5|TRBV20-1
CSASPGGNQPQHF
>TRBJ1-5|TRBV6-6
CASSYSPGETYQPQHF
>TRBJ1-1|TRBV20-1
CSASQTMNTEAFF
>TRBJ2-3|TRBV25-1
CASSAGGGSDTQYF
>TRBJ1-1|TRBV29-1
CSVLDTMNTEAFF
>TRBJ2-7|TRBV15
CATSGGQGVYEQYF
>TRBJ1-4|TRBV10-2
CASSGRVAEKLFF
>TRBJ1-3|TRBV14
CASSQGQGSGNTIYF
>TRBJ1-6|TRBV10-3
CAISDGGIGRGNSPLHF
>TRBJ1-5|TRBV27
CASRRQGREQPQHF
>TRBJ2-3|TRBV7-8
CASSWTSGSTDTQYF
>TRBJ2-6|TRBV5-1
CASSARPLRANVLTF
>TRBJ1-6|TRBV6-5
CASSKRRESPLHF
>TRBJ2-7|TRBV27
CASSFDMGQAF
>TRBJ1-1|TRBV29-1
CSVEGRGSTEAFF
>TRBJ2-3|TRBV15
CATSRAGAEADTQYF
>TRBJ2-1|TRBV6-2/TRBV6-3
CASSYEGRGQQFF